The clone carrying this TCR beta chain was found a few times. Antigen specificity is unknown. These data originate in a study of T-cell memory formation after mild COVID-19. The germline gives CDR1 SGHDT, CDR2 YYEEEE. Trimming removed 4 bases from V and 5 bases from J; junction bases left unmatched: 3. The CDR3 runs to 13 residues. TCRdb fed the 5' RACE reads into MiXCR, producing one record per CDR3 protein. This table holds about 470,000 distinct CDR3 sequences, around a quarter found once. Whole-study findings and limits: There was no confirmation that second-wave clones peaking on day 37 were SARS-CoV-2 specific.

This sequence originates from an adult woman who had mild COVID-19 (a few samples of this study predate the infection). Cell type and time point are not known. The sample consisted of PBMCs or a T cell subset sorted from them (not recorded which). V is TRBV5-6 and J is TRBJ2-5; 9 bases are shared with TRBD1. CDR3 nucleotides: TGTGCCAGCAGCCAAGGACAGGGGGAGACCCAGTACTTC. Translation gives CASSQGQGETQYF.